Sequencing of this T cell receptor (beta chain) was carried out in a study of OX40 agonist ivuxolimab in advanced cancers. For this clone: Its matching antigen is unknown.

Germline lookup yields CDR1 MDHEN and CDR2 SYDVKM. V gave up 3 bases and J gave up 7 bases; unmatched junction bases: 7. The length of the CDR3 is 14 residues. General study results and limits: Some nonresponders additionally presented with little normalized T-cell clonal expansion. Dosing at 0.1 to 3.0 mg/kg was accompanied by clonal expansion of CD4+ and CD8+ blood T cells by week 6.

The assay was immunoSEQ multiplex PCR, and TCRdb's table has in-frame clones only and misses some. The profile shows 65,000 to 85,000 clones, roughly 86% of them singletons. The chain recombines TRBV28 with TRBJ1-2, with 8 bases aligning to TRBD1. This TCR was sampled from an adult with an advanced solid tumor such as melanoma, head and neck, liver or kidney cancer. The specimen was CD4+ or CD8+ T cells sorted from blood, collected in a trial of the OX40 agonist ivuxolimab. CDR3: CASSFTAGGSGYTF. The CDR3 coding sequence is TGTGCCAGCAGTTTTACGGCAGGGGGCTCTGGCTACACCTTC.